The entry below describes one T cell receptor beta chain. Its target is unknown. The data stem from a study of CD8 T cells in Susac syndrome. On the study more broadly: At the time their blood was drawn, patients with Susac syndrome were either therapy-naive, on corticosteroids (with some of them also receiving intravenous immunoglobulin), or on intravenous immunoglobulin alone.

An input of about 0.5 to 1 ug of RNA was subjected to reverse transcription using random hexamers. Multiplex immunoSEQ PCR targeted 54 Vbeta and 13 Jbeta TCR beta segments. TCRdb independently ran MiXCR on the immunoSEQ multiplex PCR reads; one entry per CDR3 protein. The data show roughly 150,000 distinct CDR3 sequences, with under 97% seen just once and 0.065% to 0.095% held by the top ten. Overall study results and limits: Repertoires of Susac syndrome CD4+ T cells lacked clonal expansion.

The V end was cut by 2 bases, the J end by 4 bases, with 14 bases between. The CDR3 loop spans 15 amino acids. CDR1 is SNHLY, CDR2 FYNNEI, per germline. The CD8+ and CD4+ T cells were isolated magnetically using a negative isolation approach, whereas the TEMRA cells were enriched by FACS. The genes are TRBV2 and TRBJ1-2; D remains unclear. The source is a human donor with Susac syndrome. Material: CD4+ T cells from PBMCs. CDR3 amino acids: CASSENPGVGYGYTF. The CDR3 coding sequence is TGTGCCAGCAGTGAAAACCCGGGAGTCGGCTATGGCTACACCTTC.